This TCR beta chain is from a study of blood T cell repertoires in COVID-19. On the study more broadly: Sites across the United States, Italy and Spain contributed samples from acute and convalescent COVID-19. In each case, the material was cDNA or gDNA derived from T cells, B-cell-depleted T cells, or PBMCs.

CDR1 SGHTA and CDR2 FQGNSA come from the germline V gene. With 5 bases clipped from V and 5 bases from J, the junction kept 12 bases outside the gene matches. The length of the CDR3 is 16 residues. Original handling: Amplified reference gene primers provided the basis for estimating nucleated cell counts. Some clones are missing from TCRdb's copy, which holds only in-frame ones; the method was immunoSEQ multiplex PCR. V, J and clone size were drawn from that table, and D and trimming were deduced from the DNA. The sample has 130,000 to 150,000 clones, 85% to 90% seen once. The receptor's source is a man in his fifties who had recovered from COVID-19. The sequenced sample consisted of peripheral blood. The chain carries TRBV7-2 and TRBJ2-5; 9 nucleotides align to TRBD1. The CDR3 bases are TGTGCCAGCAGCCGCCGCCGGGACAGGGCTACGGAGACCCAGTACTTC. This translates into CASSRRRDRATETQYF. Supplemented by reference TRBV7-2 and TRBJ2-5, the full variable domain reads GAGVSQSPSNKVTEKGKDVELRCDPISGHTALYWYRQSLGQGLEFLIYFQGNSAPDKSGLPSDRFSAERTGGSVSTLTIQRTQQEDSAVYLCASSRRRDRATETQYFGPGTRLLVL.